Below, 3 T cell receptor beta chains from the same sample are listed, as sequenced in a study of T cells in Graves' hyperthyroidism and ophthalmopathy. Researchers amplified the TCR beta CDR3 regions from RNA transcripts. Carried out on the TCR CDR3, a first-round RT-PCR used the HTBI primer set. TCRdb ran MiXCR on the multiplex PCR reads and lists one entry per CDR3 protein. Of around 600,000 distinct CDR3 sequences listed, approximately 14% were seen once; the top ten hold roughly 7.7%. The sample consisted of blood. These receptors originate from a woman aged 18-29 years with Graves' ophthalmopathy.

This clonotype appeared many times. The rearrangement links TRBV12-3 or TRBV12-4 to TRBJ1-2; 11 nucleotides align to TRBD1. The length of the CDR3 is 15 residues. Losses at the gene ends were 6 bases for V and 2 bases for J; bases not matched to a gene: 5. The chain's CDR3 is CASSLRDRGNYGYTF. Here the CDR3 DNA reads TGTGCCAGCAGCCTAAGGGACAGGGGGAACTATGGCTACACCTTC.

This chain joins TRBV11-2 and TRBJ2-1, with TRBD2 matching over 8 bases. The junction had 13 bases not matched to a gene; V was cut back by 6 bases and J by 9 bases. The CDR3 is made up of 15 amino acids. Germline V lookup: CDR1 SGHAT, CDR2 FQNNGV. CDR3 nucleotides: TGTGCCAGCAGACCGATAGCGGGAAGACCTAGTGAGCAGTTCTTC. Encoded protein: CASRPIAGRPSEQFF.

This clonotype was picked up many times. V and J are TRBV12-3 or TRBV12-4 and TRBJ2-3, with 12 nucleotides matching TRBD2. The CDR3 is made up of 22 amino acids. After removal of 2 bases from V and 0 bases from J, the junction contained 18 bases not matched to a gene. Here the CDR3 DNA reads TGTGCCAGCAGTTTACGAGTCCGGGGCCTAGCGGGAGGGCAGAAAAGCACAGATACGCAGTATTTT. This translates into CASSLRVRGLAGGQKSTDTQYF.